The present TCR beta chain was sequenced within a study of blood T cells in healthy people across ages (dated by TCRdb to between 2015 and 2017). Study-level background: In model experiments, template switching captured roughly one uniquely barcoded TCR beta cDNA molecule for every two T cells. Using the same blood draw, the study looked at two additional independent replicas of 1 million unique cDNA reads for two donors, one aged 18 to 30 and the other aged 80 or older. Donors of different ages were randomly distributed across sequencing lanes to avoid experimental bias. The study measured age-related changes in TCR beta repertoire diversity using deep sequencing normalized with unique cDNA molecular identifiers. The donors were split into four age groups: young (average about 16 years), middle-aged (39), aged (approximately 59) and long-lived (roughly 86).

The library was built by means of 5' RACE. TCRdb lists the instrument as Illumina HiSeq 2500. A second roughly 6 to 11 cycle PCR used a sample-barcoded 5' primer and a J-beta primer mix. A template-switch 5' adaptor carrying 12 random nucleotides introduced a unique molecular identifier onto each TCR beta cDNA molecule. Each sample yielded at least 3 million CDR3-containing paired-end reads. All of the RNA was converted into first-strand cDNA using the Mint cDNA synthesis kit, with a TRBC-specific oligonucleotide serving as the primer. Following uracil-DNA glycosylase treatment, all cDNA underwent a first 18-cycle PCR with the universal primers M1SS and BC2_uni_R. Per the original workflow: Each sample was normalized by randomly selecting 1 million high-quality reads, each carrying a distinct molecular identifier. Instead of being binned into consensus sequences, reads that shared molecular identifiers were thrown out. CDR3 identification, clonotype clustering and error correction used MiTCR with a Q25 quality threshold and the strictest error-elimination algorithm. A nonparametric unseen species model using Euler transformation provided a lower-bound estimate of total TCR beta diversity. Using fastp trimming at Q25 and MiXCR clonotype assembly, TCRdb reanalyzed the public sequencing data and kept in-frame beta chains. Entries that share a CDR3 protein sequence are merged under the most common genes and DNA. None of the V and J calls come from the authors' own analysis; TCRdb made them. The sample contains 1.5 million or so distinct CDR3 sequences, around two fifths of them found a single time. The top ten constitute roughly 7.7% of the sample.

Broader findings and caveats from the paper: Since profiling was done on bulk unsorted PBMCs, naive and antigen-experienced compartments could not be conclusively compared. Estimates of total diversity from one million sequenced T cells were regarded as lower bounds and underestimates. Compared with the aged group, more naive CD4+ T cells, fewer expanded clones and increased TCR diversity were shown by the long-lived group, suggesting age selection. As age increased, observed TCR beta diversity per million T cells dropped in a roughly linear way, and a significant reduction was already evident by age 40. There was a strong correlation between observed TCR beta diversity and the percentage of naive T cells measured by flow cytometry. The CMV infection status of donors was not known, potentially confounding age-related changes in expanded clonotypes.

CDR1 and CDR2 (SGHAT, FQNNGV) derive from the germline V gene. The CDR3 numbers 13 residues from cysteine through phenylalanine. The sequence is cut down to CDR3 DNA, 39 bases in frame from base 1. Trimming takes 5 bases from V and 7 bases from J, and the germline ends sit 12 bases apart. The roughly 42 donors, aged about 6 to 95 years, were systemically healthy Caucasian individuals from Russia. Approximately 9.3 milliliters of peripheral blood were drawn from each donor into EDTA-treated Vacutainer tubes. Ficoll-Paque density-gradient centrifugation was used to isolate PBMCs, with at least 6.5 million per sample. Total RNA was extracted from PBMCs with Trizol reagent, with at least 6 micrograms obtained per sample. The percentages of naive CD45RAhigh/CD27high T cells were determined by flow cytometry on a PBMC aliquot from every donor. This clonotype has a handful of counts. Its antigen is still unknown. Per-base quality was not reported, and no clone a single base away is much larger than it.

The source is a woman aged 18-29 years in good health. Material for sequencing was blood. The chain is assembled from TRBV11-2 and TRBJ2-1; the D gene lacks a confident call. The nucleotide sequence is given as TGTGCCAGCAGCCCCGTTAGCAGGAATGAGCAGTTCTTC. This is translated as CASSPVSRNEQFF.